A single T cell receptor beta chain is shown here with its context. Deletions cut 5 bases from V and 0 bases from J, with 10 bases between. CDR1 and CDR2 from the germline V gene are MNHEY and SVGAGI. This CDR3 is 14 amino acids long. This record comes from a study of blood T cell repertoires in COVID-19. The overall study: Acute and convalescent COVID-19 specimens originated in the United States, Italy and Spain. T cells, B-cell-depleted T cells, or PBMCs provided the cDNA or gDNA that served as material.

Per the authors' pipeline: It was from reference gene primer amplification that nucleated cell counts were estimated. Sequencing was performed with immunoSEQ multiplex PCR; in TCRdb, only in-frame clones are kept and a portion is missing. V, J and clone size were drawn from that table, and D and trimming were deduced from the DNA. The data hold some 81,000 clones, with roughly 88% observed a single time. The sample comprised peripheral blood. The sequence derives from a woman aged 50 to 60 in a cohort sampled during active COVID-19. The rearrangement links TRBV6-5 to TRBJ1-1; D might be TRBD1 (5 bases). CDR3 amino acids: CASSTRAMNTEAFF. CDR3 sequence (DNA): TGTGCCAGCAGTACCAGGGCCATGAACACTGAAGCTTTCTTT.